The sequence of this T cell receptor beta chain was determined in a study of blood T cell repertoires in COVID-19. After removal of 5 bases from V and 0 bases from J, the junction contained 5 bases not matched to a gene. CDR3 length equals 16 residues. The germline gives CDR1 LNHDA, CDR2 SQIVND (reference sequence). The repertoire was sequenced with immunoSEQ multiplex PCR; TCRdb's copy has only in-frame clones and lacks some. The table has fewer than 400,000 clones, around 83% seen once. The chain links TRBV19 to TRBJ2-2, with 8 bases aligning to TRBD2. The TCR comes from a man aged 25-45 years with active or convalescent COVID-19. The sequencing sample was made of peripheral blood. CDR3 sequence (DNA): TGTGCCAGTAGTTCCTTTAGCGGGGCGAACACCGGGGAGCTGTTTTTT. This encodes CASSSFSGANTGELFF.